Below are 18 T cell receptor beta chains sequenced from a single sample in a study of PD-1 blockade in mismatch repair-deficient tumors. The method was immunoSEQ multiplex PCR; TCRdb's version includes in-frame clones alone and lacks a portion of them. In the table there are around 68,000 clones, approximately 82% of which are singletons. The input for sequencing was peripheral blood, taken 2 weeks after starting pembrolizumab. These receptor sequences come from an adult with mismatch repair-deficient cancer.

In its sample, this clone was seen a few times. V usage is TRBV25-1 and J usage is TRBJ2-7; perhaps TRBD2 as D (6 bases). V shed 8 bases and J shed 2 bases, with 19 bases lying between them. Germline V gives CDR1 MGHDK, CDR2 SYGVNS. CDR3 length: 15 amino acids. In nucleotides, the CDR3 is TGTGCCAGCCCTACCCCAAGCGGGCATACCTACGAGCAGTACTTC. It specifies CASPTPSGHTYEQYF.

This clone was recorded once. The J gene is TRBJ1-1, the V gene TRBV6-4; TRBD1 might be the D (5 bases). Trimming stripped 7 bases from V and 1 base from J, with 13 bases between. The length of the CDR3 is 14 residues. Germline CDR1 reads MRHNA; CDR2 reads SNTAGT. The CDR3 sequence: CASTTDRPNTEAFF. Here the CDR3 DNA reads TGTGCCAGCACTACAGACAGACCGAACACTGAAGCTTTCTTT.

The chain has TRBV4-2 and TRBJ2-5, with TRBD2 matching 7 bases. The junction had 10 bases not matched to a gene; V was cut back by 0 bases and J by 0 bases. Germline-derived CDR1 and CDR2 are LGHNA and YNFKEQ. The CDR3 is 18 amino acids. The CDR3 DNA reads TGTGCCAGCAGCCAAGATTTATCTCGCGGGAGTTACCAAGAGACCCAGTACTTC. It yields the protein CASSQDLSRGSYQETQYF.

The chain uses TRBV30 and TRBJ1-1; D is possibly TRBD1 (6 bases). The CDR3 runs to 13 residues. V lost 2 bases and J 6 bases, leaving 13 bases between the germline ends. The germline CDR1 and CDR2 sequences are GTSNPN and SVGIG (reference sequence). The CDR3: CAWSSGGPPEAFF. In DNA, the CDR3 is TGTGCCTGGAGTTCCGGGGGGCCACCTGAAGCTTTCTTT.

The chain carries TRBV11-3 and TRBJ1-1; D is undetermined. This CDR3 comprises 15 residues. Germline V CDR1 and CDR2: SGHNT, YENEEA. With 4 bases removed from V and 4 bases from J, the gap between germline ends came to 16 bases. Here the CDR3 DNA reads TGTGCCAGCAGCTCTTCAGTCAATTTAGGCACTGAAGCTTTCTTT. The encoded protein is CASSSSVNLGTEAFF.

V gene TRBV6-1 combines with J gene TRBJ2-7; perhaps TRBD2 as D (6 bases). Germline CDR1 and CDR2: MNHNS and SASEGT. Trimming stripped 10 bases from V and 3 bases from J, with 22 bases between. The CDR3 totals 15 residues. The CDR3: CATTPAPGTFYEQYF. CDR3 coding DNA: TGTGCCACCACCCCCGCGCCAGGGACTTTCTACGAGCAGTACTTC.

V and J are TRBV5-4 and TRBJ2-1, with D maybe TRBD2 (6 bases). The V gene lost 4 bases and the J gene lost 0 bases, with 11 bases spanning the gap. Germline V lookup: CDR1 SGHNT, CDR2 YYREEE (reference sequence). The CDR3 spans 15 residues. The DNA for the CDR3 is TGTGCCAGCAGCCAACGTAGCGGCTCCTACAATGAGCAGTTCTTC. This translates into CASSQRSGSYNEQFF.

The rearrangement links TRBV2 to TRBJ2-5; D gene ambiguous. Germline assignment: CDR1 SNHLY and CDR2 FYNNEI. V lost 6 bases and J lost 5, with 10 bases in between. The CDR3 has 12 residues. The CDR3 region is CASRADSETQYF. The CDR3 coding sequence is TGTGCCAGCAGGGCTGACTCGGAGACCCAGTACTTC.

DNA for the CDR3: TGTGCCAGCAGCGCCCGCCGACGGGGGGAGGGGTCCTACAATGAGCAGTTCTTC. Its protein product is CASSARRRGEGSYNEQFF. This rearrangement joins TRBV9 to TRBJ2-1; 7 positions match TRBD2. Germline CDR1 and CDR2: SGDLS and YYNGEE. CDR3 length: 18 amino acids. V shed 3 bases, J shed 1 base, and the junction held 13 bases outside the gene matches.

The CDR3 loop reads CASSKAGGIRAGELFF. In DNA form, the CDR3 reads TGTGCCAGCAGCAAAGCGGGTGGGATCCGCGCCGGGGAGCTGTTTTTT. The chain links TRBV21-1 to TRBJ2-2. TRBV21-1 is reported as a pseudogene. There are 16 residues in the CDR3.

The chain links TRBV6-1 to TRBJ2-5; D call uncertain. Germline values: CDR1 MNHNS, CDR2 SASEGT. The CDR3 totals 12 residues. The V end was cut by 3 bases, the J end by 1 base, with 3 bases between. The CDR3 DNA follows: TGTGCCAGCAGTGAGCGCCAAGAGACCCAGTACTTC. Translated: CASSERQETQYF.

This clone was detected a few times. The chain links TRBV7-2 to TRBJ1-5; D is unclear. V dropped 2 bases and J dropped 3 bases, with 8 bases sitting between them. The CDR3 length is 14 residues. Per the germline V gene, CDR1 is SGHTA and CDR2 is FQGNSA. CDR3 nucleotide sequence: TGTGCCAGCAGCTTAAAAGCCTCCAATCAGCCCCAGCATTTT. Encoded protein: CASSLKASNQPQHF.

The rearrangement links TRBV7-2 to TRBJ2-7; 16 bases agree with TRBD2. Germline CDR1 and CDR2: SGHTA and FQGNSA. V lost 1 base to trimming and J lost 3 bases; unmatched junction nucleotides: 9. The CDR3 sequence is 19 residues long. This CDR3 reads CASSLEAMGLAGGIYEQYF. DNA of the CDR3: TGTGCCAGCAGCTTAGAAGCGATGGGACTAGCGGGAGGGATCTACGAGCAGTACTTC.

This chain uses TRBV6-5 with TRBJ1-4; tentatively, D is TRBD1 (5 bases). Germline V gene sequence: CDR1 MNHEY, CDR2 SVGAGI. The CDR3 sequence is 16 residues long. Trimming shortened V by 6 bases and J by 3 bases, and 17 bases separated the two germline ends. In nucleotides, the CDR3 is TGTGCCAGCAGCTACCTGGGGAGGGGTTCTAATGAAAAACTGTTTTTT. Translation gives CASSYLGRGSNEKLFF.

The rearrangement uses TRBV10-3 and TRBJ1-3; D is unclear. V gave up 4 bases and J gave up 4 bases, with 11 bases separating them. Germline V gene sequence: CDR1 ENHRY, CDR2 SYGVKD. The CDR3 is made up of 14 amino acids. CDR3 amino acids: CAISGAGEGNTIYF. CDR3 coding DNA: TGTGCCATCAGTGGGGCAGGAGAAGGAAACACCATATATTTT.

The CDR3, as DNA: TGTGCCAGCAGTCCGTCGGTGGGCCTGATTAGTGAGCAGTTCTTC. Translated, it gives CASSPSVGLISEQFF. The chain joins TRBV6-5 to TRBJ2-1, with unresolved D. V lost 5 bases to trimming and J lost 9 bases, with 20 bases between them. The CDR3 is 15 residues long. Germline V gene data show CDR1 as MNHEY and CDR2 as SVGAGI.

This chain links TRBV7-2 with TRBJ1-5, with D unresolved. V shed 4 bases and J shed 11 bases, with 21 bases lying between them. CDR3 length: 15 residues. The germline gives CDR1 SGHTA, CDR2 FQGNSA. The CDR3 bases are TGTGCCAGCAGCTCTGGTGGGCGTCAACAACTGGCCCAGCATTTT. Translated: CASSSGGRQQLAQHF.

The chain is built from TRBV29-1 and TRBJ2-7; the D gene is possibly TRBD2 (5 bases). Between the trimmed V and J ends, which lost 5 bases and 5 bases, there was a span of 16 bases. This CDR3 region has 13 residues. Germline CDR1 and CDR2: SQVTM and ANQGSEA. CDR3 residues: CSVSDLRGNEQYF. For the CDR3, the DNA is TGCAGCGTTTCGGACTTGAGAGGTAACGAGCAGTACTTC.